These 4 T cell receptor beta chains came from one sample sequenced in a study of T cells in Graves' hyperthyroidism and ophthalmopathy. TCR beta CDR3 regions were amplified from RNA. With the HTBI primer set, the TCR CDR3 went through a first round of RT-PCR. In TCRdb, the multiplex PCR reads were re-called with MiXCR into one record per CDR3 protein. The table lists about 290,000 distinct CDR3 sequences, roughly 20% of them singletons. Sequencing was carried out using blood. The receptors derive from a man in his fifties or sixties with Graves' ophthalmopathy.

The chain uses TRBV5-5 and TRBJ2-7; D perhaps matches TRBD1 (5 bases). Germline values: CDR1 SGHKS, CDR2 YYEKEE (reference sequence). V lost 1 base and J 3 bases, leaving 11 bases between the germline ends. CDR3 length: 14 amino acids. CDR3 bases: TGTGCCAGCAGCTTGCAGGGTTCTTTCTACGAGCAGTACTTC. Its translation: CASSLQGSFYEQYF.

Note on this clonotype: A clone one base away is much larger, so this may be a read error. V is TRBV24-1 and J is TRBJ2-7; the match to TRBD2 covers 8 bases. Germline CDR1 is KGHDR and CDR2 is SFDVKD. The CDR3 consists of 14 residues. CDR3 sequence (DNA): TGTGCCACCTCAGACAGCGGGAGATCCTACGAGCAGCACTTC. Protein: CATSDSGRSYEQHF.

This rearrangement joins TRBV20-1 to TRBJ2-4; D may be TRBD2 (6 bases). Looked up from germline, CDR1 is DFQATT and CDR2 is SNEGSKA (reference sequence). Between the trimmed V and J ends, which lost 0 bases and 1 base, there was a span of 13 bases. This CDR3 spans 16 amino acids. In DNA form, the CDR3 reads TGCAGTGCTAGAGACGGGACTCCCGGGGCCAAAAACATTCAGTACTTC. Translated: CSARDGTPGAKNIQYF.

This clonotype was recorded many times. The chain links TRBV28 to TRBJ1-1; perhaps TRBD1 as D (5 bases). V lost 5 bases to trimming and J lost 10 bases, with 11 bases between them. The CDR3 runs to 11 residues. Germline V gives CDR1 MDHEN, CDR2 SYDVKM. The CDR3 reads CASSPGFIAFF. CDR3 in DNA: TGTGCCAGCAGTCCAGGGTTTATAGCTTTCTTT.